What follows are 20 T cell receptor beta chains derived from one specimen sequenced in a study of glioma-infiltrating T cells after dendritic cell vaccination. Here immunoSEQ multiplex PCR was the method, and the copy in TCRdb shows in-frame clones only, minus some. The repertoire holds roughly 82,000 clones, with around nine tenths as singletons. The sample was blood, taken before dendritic cell vaccination. These receptors all stem from a human donor with glioblastoma.

The V and J genes are TRBV9 and TRBJ2-2, with TRBD1 identical over 8 bases. CDR3 size: 17 residues. V trimming: 3 bases; J trimming: 3 bases; junction bases outside the gene matches: 10. Germline loops: CDR1 SGDLS, CDR2 YYNGEE. CDR3 loop: CASSATGEAIDTGELFF. The CDR3 DNA sequence: TGTGCCAGCAGCGCGACAGGGGAGGCGATCGACACCGGGGAGCTGTTTTTT.

This sequence joins TRBV11-2 and TRBJ2-7; TRBD2 might be the D (5 bases). Between the trimmed V and J ends, which lost 6 bases and 1 base, there was a span of 22 bases. The CDR3 is 17 amino acids. CDR1 and CDR2 (germline): SGHAT, FQNNGV. CDR3 loop: CASSFTSGSVESYEQYF. In DNA form, the CDR3 reads TGTGCCAGCAGTTTCACCTCAGGTAGCGTCGAATCCTACGAGCAGTACTTC.

Concerning this clone itself: A read error may produce the germline difference seen at one junction end. The chain is built from TRBV4-1 and TRBJ2-3; 7 positions agree with TRBD2. In germline, CDR1 is MGHRA, CDR2 YSYEKL. The CDR3 spans 13 residues. In nucleotides, the CDR3 is TGCGCCAGCAGCCTGGGACTACCAGATAATGTCGGGTTT. Its translation: CASSLGLPDNVGF.

V gene TRBV5-1 combines with J gene TRBJ2-3, with D tentatively TRBD2 (5 bases). The CDR3 has 15 amino acids. V was pared by 1 base and J by 1 base, with 10 bases between. Per germline, CDR1 SGHRS and CDR2 YFSETQ. CDR3: CASSLSGSRTDTQYF. CDR3 nucleotide sequence: TGCGCCAGCAGCTTGAGCGGTTCGCGCACAGATACGCAGTATTTT.

The chain employs TRBV15 and TRBJ2-1; TRBD1 agrees at 7 bases. The germline CDR1 and CDR2 sequences are LNHNV and YYDKDF (reference sequence). Trimming cost V 3 bases and J 1 base; bases outside gene matches: 3. The CDR3 is 15 residues long. CDR3 nucleotides: TGTGCCACCAGCAGTAACAGGGGTTCCTACAATGAGCAGTTCTTC. It translates to CATSSNRGSYNEQFF.

The chain uses TRBV10-1 and TRBJ2-1; 12 bases fit TRBD2. V was clipped by 4 bases and J by 5 bases; unmatched bases: 18. Germline V CDR1 and CDR2: WNHNN, SYGVQD (reference sequence). The CDR3 consists of 20 residues. CDR3 in amino acids: CASSGVTTSGGHRGDNEQFF. As DNA, the CDR3 is TGCGCCAGCAGTGGGGTCACGACTAGCGGGGGTCACCGGGGGGACAATGAGCAGTTCTTC.

The genes are TRBV5-1 and TRBJ1-4; D call uncertain. From germline, CDR1 is SGHRS and CDR2 YFSETQ. The CDR3 extends over 13 amino acids. Deletions cut 0 bases from V and 6 bases from J, with 6 bases between. The CDR3 reads CASSLGADEKLFF. DNA of the CDR3: TGCGCCAGCAGCTTGGGTGCAGATGAAAAACTGTTTTTT.

The rearrangement uses TRBV2 and TRBJ2-3; weak D call: TRBD2 (5 bases). Germline CDR1 SNHLY, CDR2 FYNNEI. The length of the CDR3 is 16 residues. Trimming pared 3 bases from V and 9 bases from J, leaving 22 bases between. The CDR3 bases are TGTGCCAGCAGTGATATTGAACTAGATGGCTCAGGAACGCAGTATTTT. Amino acid sequence: CASSDIELDGSGTQYF.

This clone was seen just once. The chain links TRBV11-2 to TRBJ1-3; D gene uncertain. This CDR3 contains 14 residues. The V and J ends lost 1 base and 4 bases respectively, with 8 bases between them. The germline gives CDR1 SGHAT, CDR2 FQNNGV. CDR3 nucleotides: TGTGCCAGCAGCTTAGTATTTGTAGGAAACACCATATATTTT. This codes for CASSLVFVGNTIYF. The full variable domain, rest sourced from reference TRBV11-2 and TRBJ1-3, is EAGVAQSPRYKIIEKRQSVAFWCNPISGHATLYWYQQILGQGPKLLIQFQNNGVVDDSQLPKDRFSAERLKGVDSTLKIQPAKLEDSAVYLCASSLVFVGNTIYFGEGSWLTVV.

This chain joins TRBV10-3 and TRBJ2-7, with 10 nucleotides matching TRBD2. After removal of 4 bases from V and 1 base from J, the junction contained 7 bases not matched to a gene. This CDR3 region has 16 residues. Germline V CDR1 and CDR2: ENHRY, SYGVKD. The CDR3 DNA sequence: TGTGCCATCAGTGCCACTTCTAGCGGGGGTTCCTACGAGCAGTACTTC. Translating gives CAISATSSGGSYEQYF.

The V gene is TRBV19, the J gene TRBJ2-7; D is uncertain. V dropped 9 bases and J dropped 0 bases, with 12 bases sitting between them. The CDR3 length is 13 residues. Germline V gene sequence: CDR1 LNHDA, CDR2 SQIVND (reference sequence). DNA for the CDR3: TGTGCCAGACCGGTGGTAAGCTCCTACGAGCAGTACTTC. Translation gives CARPVVSSYEQYF.

The rearrangement links TRBV5-1 to TRBJ2-2, with D hard to call. The CDR3 covers 14 residues. The V gene lost 0 bases and the J gene lost 7 bases, with 10 bases spanning the gap. Germline V lookup: CDR1 SGHRS, CDR2 YFSETQ. The CDR3 loop reads CASSLDLTRGELFF. Here the CDR3 DNA reads TGCGCCAGCAGCTTGGATCTAACCCGCGGGGAGCTGTTTTTT.

This chain uses TRBV6-1 with TRBJ1-1; TRBD1 matches 7 bases. This CDR3 has 13 residues. CDR1 and CDR2 from the germline V gene are MNHNS and SASEGT. V lost 10 bases and J lost 9; bases outside the gene matches: 14. The CDR3 is CATYRGVEGKAFF. The CDR3 DNA reads TGTGCCACTTACAGGGGAGTCGAAGGAAAAGCTTTCTTT.

This clone was observed once. The rearrangement joins TRBV30 to TRBJ2-2; D ambiguous. Deletions cut 1 base from V and 0 bases from J, with 3 bases between. The CDR3 has 13 amino acids. Germline CDR1 GTSNPN, CDR2 SVGIG (reference sequence). This chain's CDR3 is CAWSAANTGELFF. DNA for the CDR3: TGTGCCTGGAGTGCGGCGAACACCGGGGAGCTGTTTTTT.

This rearrangement joins TRBV9 to TRBJ1-2, with unresolved D. V gave up 6 bases and J gave up 8 bases, with 17 bases separating them. CDR3 length: 13 residues. CDR1 and CDR2 from the germline V gene are SGDLS and YYNGEE. The CDR3 loop is CASTRDTLSGYTF. The CDR3, as DNA: TGTGCCAGCACCAGAGACACCCTGAGCGGCTACACCTTC.

V is TRBV2 and J is TRBJ1-1; TRBD1 might be the D (5 bases). Germline V gives CDR1 SNHLY, CDR2 FYNNEI. The length of the CDR3 is 12 residues. V lost 4 bases to trimming and J lost 5 bases, with 8 bases between them. CDR3 amino acids: CASSVGGTEAFF. The CDR3 coding sequence is TGTGCCAGCAGTGTGGGGGGTACTGAAGCTTTCTTT.

This clone appeared once. This CDR3 reads CATSLWTGKSGNTIYF. The CDR3 DNA sequence: TGTGCCACCTCTCTATGGACAGGGAAATCTGGAAACACCATATATTTT. The chain employs TRBV19 and TRBJ1-3; 8 nucleotides line up with TRBD1. Germline lookup yields CDR1 LNHDA and CDR2 SQIVND (reference sequence). This CDR3 comprises 16 residues. Trimming removed 10 bases from V and 1 base from J; junction bases left unmatched: 12.

The J gene is TRBJ2-2, the V gene TRBV4-1, with 9 bases matching TRBD2. The germline gives CDR1 MGHRA, CDR2 YSYEKL. J was trimmed by 1 base and V by 7 bases; bases with no gene match: 7. The CDR3 runs to 16 residues. In nucleotides, the CDR3 is TGCGCCAGCAACCAGAGAGCGGGGGGGAACACCGGGGAGCTGTTTTTT. Amino acids: CASNQRAGGNTGELFF.

The gene calls are TRBV5-1 and TRBJ2-7; 8 nucleotides agree with TRBD1. The CDR3 has 15 amino acids. CDR1 is SGHRS and CDR2 is YFSETQ in the germline V gene. The V and J ends lost 4 bases and 7 bases, in that order; junction bases with no gene match: 13. The CDR3 is CASSDTGAHRGEQYF. CDR3 coding DNA: TGCGCCAGCAGCGATACAGGGGCCCACAGGGGGGAGCAGTACTTC.

The gene calls are TRBV9 and TRBJ2-7, with TRBD2 matching over 9 bases. With V trimmed by 4 bases and J by 0 bases, 11 bases remained unmatched. Germline V gene lookup returns CDR1 SGDLS and CDR2 YYNGEE. The CDR3 spans 17 residues. The CDR3 region is CASSTPLSGGHSYEQYF. As DNA, the CDR3 is TGTGCCAGCAGCACTCCCCTTAGCGGGGGACACTCCTACGAGCAGTACTTC.